This T cell receptor beta chain came from a study of vaccination and CD4 T cells after COVID-19. The assay that was used to sequence DNA from cultured CD4+ T cells was the Oncomine TCR Beta short-read assay. Cultured CD4+ T cells were the source of extracted genomic DNA. TCRdb re-called the PCR reads through MiXCR, storing one row per CDR3 protein. The data contain about 9,300 distinct CDR3 sequences, approximately 36% of them singletons. Treatment noted: approximately nine-day PBMC culture with coronavirus spike peptide pools or control peptides (ViraFEST assay). Those CD4+ T cells from the unexposed donor predate the COVID-19 pandemic (2011-2018). A note on this clonotype: Its matching antigen is unknown.

CDR1 is MNHEY and CDR2 is SMNVEV in the germline V gene (reference sequence). This CDR3 contains 14 residues. Trimming shortened V by 3 bases and J by 0 bases, and 8 bases separated the two germline ends. The sample was CD4+ T cells from blood, cultured in vitro. The TCR was taken from a human donor in good health. The rearrangement links TRBV27 to TRBJ1-1, with D unresolved. The CDR3 bases are TGTGCCAGCAGTTTCACCGGACTGAACACTGAAGCTTTCTTT. The encoded protein is CASSFTGLNTEAFF.